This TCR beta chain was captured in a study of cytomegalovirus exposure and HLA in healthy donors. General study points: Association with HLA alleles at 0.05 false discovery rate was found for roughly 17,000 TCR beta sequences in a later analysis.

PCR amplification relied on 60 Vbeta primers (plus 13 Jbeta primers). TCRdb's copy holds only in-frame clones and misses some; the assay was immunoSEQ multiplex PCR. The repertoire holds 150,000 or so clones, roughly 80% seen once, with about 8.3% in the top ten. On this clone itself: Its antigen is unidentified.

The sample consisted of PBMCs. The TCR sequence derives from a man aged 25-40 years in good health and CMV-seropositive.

The CDR3 DNA reads as TGTGCCAGCCGTCTTAGGGGGTCTAATGAAAAACTGTTTTTT. It encodes CASRLRGSNEKLFF. The chain carries TRBV6-6 and TRBJ1-4; perhaps TRBD1 as D (6 bases). Trimming removed 8 bases from V and 3 bases from J, with 13 bases in between. The CDR3 loop spans 14 amino acids. Germline CDR1 is MNHNY and CDR2 is SVGAGI (reference sequence).